This T cell receptor beta chain comes out of a study of long-term antiretroviral therapy in people with HIV. Whole-study context: When the earliest samples were collected, ART was typically delayed until CD4 counts fell. Study-wide points: Narrower CDR3 length ranges marked HIV repertoires relative to controls. ART adherence, viral resistance and therapy changes were not recorded.

The length of the CDR3 is 14 residues. Trimming left V 0 bases short and J 0 bases short, with 3 bases between. Per germline, CDR1 SGHNT and CDR2 YYREEE (reference sequence). HIV-positive participants were all treated in the United States. With survey level as its setting, the immunoSEQ assay was v3.0. The protocol was immunoSEQ multiplex PCR, while the TCRdb copy is restricted to in-frame clones and leaves out a portion. The data contain more than 35,000 clones, 90% to 95% of them seen just once; the ten biggest clones take up less than 3.5%. As concerns this clone: Its antigen is not identified.

This sequence originates from a woman between 50 and 59 years old with HIV. Source: unsorted PBMCs, taken 3.7 years after starting antiretroviral therapy. V gene TRBV5-4 combines with J gene TRBJ1-4; D is unresolved. CDR3 in DNA: TGTGCCAGCAGCTTGGGGTCAACTAATGAAAAACTGTTTTTT. Residues: CASSLGSTNEKLFF.